This TCR beta chain was found in a study of T cell responses to AZD1222 COVID-19 vaccine. Study-wide points: It should be noted that donors were predominantly white British and more often female, and clonal diversity was possibly underestimated.

The CDR3 has 15 amino acids. The germline gives CDR1 ENHRY, CDR2 SYGVKD. V was clipped by 2 bases and J by 4 bases, with 14 bases between them. With regard to this clone: The target antigen is unknown.

TCRdb's table, derived via immunoSEQ multiplex PCR, lists solely in-frame clones and lacks some. The sample holds tens of thousands of clones, approximately 90% seen once. This material consisted of peripheral blood, taken on day 0 of MenACWY control vaccination. The rearrangement uses TRBV10-3 and TRBJ1-1; D gene unclear. The sequence came from an adult in good health. The CDR3 here is CAISERVWDGTEAFF. As DNA, the CDR3 is TGTGCCATCAGTGAGAGGGTCTGGGATGGCACTGAAGCTTTCTTT.